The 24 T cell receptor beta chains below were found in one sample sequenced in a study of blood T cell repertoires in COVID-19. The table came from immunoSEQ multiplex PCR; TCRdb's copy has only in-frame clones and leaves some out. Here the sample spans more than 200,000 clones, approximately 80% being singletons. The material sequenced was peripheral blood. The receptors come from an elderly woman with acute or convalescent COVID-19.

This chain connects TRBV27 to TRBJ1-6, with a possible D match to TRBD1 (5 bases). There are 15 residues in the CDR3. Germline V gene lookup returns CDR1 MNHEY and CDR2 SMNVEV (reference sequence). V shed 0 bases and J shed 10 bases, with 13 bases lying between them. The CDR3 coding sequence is TGTGCCAGCAGTTTATCGCCGGGGGGAGACTCACCCCTCCACTTT. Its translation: CASSLSPGGDSPLHF.

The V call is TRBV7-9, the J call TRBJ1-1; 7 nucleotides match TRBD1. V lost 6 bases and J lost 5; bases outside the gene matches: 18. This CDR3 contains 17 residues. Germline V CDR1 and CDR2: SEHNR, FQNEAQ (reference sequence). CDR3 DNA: TGTGCCAGCAGACCCATCAGAAACGGACAGGCCAGTACTGAAGCTTTCTTT. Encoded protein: CASRPIRNGQASTEAFF. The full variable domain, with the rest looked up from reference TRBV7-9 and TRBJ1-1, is DTGVSQNPRHKITKRGQNVTFRCDPISEHNRLYWYRQTLGQGPEFLTYFQNEAQLEKSRLLSDRFSAERPKGSFSTLEIQRTEQGDSAMYLCASRPIRNGQASTEAFFGQGTRLTVV.

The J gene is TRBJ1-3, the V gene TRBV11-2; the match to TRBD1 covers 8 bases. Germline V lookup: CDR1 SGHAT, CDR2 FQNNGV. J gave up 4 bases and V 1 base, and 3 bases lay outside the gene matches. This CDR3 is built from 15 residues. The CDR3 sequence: CASSLAQGAGNTIYF. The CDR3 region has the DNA TGTGCCAGCAGCTTAGCTCAGGGGGCAGGAAACACCATATATTTT.

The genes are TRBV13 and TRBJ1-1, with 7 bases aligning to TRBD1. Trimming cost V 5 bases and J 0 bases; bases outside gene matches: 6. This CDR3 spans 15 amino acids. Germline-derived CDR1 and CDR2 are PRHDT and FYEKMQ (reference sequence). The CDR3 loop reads CASSPPDRVNTEAFF. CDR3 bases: TGTGCCAGCAGCCCCCCCGACAGGGTGAACACTGAAGCTTTCTTT. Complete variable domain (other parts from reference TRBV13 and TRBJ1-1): AAGVIQSPRHLIKEKRETATLKCYPIPRHDTVYWYQQGPGQDPQFLISFYEKMQSDKGSIPDRFSAQQFSDYHSELNMSSLELGDSALYFCASSPPDRVNTEAFFGQGTRLTVV.

The CDR3: CASSQVSGANQPQHF. The CDR3 bases are TGTGCCAGCAGCCAAGTATCAGGGGCCAATCAGCCCCAGCATTTT. The J gene is TRBJ1-5, the V gene TRBV3-1 (or the pseudogene TRBV3-2), with TRBD1 as a possible D gene (6 bases). CDR3 size: 15 residues. Trimming pared 1 base from V and 3 bases from J, leaving 10 bases between. Germline CDR1 LGHDT, CDR2 YNNKEL (reference sequence).

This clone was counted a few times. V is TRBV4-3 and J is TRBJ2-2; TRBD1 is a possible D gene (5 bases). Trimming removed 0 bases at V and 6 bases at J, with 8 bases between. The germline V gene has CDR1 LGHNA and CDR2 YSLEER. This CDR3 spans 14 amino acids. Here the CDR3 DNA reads TGCGCCAGCAGCCAAGACGGACACGCCGGGGAGCTGTTTTTT. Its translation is CASSQDGHAGELFF.

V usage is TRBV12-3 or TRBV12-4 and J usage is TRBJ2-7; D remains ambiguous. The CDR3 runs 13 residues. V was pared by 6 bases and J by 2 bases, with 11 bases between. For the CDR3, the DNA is TGTGCCAGCAGCCCACCAGGTCCCTACGAGCAGTACTTC. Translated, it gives CASSPPGPYEQYF.

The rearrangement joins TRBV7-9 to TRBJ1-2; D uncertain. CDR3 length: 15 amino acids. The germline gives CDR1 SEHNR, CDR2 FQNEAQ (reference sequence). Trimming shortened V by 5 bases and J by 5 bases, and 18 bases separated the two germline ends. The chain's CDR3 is CASSPSPGMGYGYTF. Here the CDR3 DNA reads TGTGCCAGCAGCCCTAGCCCGGGGATGGGATATGGCTACACCTTC.

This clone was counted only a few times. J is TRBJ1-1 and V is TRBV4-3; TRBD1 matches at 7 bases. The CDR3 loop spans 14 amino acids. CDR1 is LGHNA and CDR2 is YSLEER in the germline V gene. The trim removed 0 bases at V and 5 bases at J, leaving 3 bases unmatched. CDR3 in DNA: TGCGCCAGCAGCCAAGATCAGGGGGTGACTGAAGCTTTCTTT. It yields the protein CASSQDQGVTEAFF.

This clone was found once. The CDR3 sequence is CASSLGQGVDQPQHF. The CDR3 region has the DNA TGTGCCAGCAGCTTGGGACAGGGGGTGGATCAGCCCCAGCATTTT. V gene TRBV9 combines with J gene TRBJ1-5, with 11 bases matching TRBD1. V dropped 4 bases and J dropped 5; count of bases not matched to a gene: 5. The V gene's germline CDR1 is SGDLS and CDR2 YYNGEE. This CDR3 is 15 amino acids long.

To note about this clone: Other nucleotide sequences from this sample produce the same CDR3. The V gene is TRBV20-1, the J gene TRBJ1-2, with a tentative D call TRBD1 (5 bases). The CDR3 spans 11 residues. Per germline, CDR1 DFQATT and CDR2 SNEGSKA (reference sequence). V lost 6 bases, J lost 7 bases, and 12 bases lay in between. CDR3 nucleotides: TGCAGTGCCCCACTGGGGCTTGGCTACACCTTC. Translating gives CSAPLGLGYTF.

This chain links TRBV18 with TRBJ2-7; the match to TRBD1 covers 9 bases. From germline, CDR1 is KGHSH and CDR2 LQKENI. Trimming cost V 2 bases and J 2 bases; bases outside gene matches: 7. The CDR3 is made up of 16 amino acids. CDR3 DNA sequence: TGTGCCAGCTCACCAAGTGGGACAGGGTCAACCTACGAGCAGTACTTC. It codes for CASSPSGTGSTYEQYF.

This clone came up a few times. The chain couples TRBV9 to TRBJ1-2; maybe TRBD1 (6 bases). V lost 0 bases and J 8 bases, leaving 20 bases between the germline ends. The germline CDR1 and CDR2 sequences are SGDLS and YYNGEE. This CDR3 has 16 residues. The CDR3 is CASSVEPSPTQGGYTF. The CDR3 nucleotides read TGTGCCAGCAGCGTAGAACCCTCCCCCACCCAGGGGGGCTACACCTTC. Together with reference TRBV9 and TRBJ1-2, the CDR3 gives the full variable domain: DSGVTQTPKHLITATGQRVTLRCSPRSGDLSVYWYQQSLDQGLQFLIQYYNGEERAKGNILERFSAQQFPDLHSELNLSSLELGDSALYFCASSVEPSPTQGGYTFGSGTRLTVV.

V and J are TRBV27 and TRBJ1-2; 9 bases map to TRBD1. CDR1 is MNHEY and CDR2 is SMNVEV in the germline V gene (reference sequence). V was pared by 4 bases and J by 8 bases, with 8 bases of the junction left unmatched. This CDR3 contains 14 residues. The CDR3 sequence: CASSSGTGSSGYTF. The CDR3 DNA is TGTGCCAGCAGTTCCGGGACAGGGTCGTCCGGCTACACCTTC.

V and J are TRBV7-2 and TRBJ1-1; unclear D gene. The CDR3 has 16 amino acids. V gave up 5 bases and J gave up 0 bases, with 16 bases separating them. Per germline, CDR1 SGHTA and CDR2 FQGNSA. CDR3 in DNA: TGTGCCAGCAGCCCTTCTCGGCTGACACTGAACACTGAAGCTTTCTTT. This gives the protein CASSPSRLTLNTEAFF.

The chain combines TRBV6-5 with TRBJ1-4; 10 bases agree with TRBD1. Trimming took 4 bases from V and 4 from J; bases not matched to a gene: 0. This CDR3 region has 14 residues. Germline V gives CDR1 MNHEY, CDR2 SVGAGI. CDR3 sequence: CASSWDRGNEKLFF. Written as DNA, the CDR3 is TGTGCCAGCAGTTGGGACAGGGGTAATGAAAAACTGTTTTTT.

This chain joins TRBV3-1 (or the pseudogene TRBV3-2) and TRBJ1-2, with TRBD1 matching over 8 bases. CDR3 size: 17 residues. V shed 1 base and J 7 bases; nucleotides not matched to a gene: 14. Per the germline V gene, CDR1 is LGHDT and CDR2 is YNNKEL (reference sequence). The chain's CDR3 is CASSQGTSNRGVGGYTF. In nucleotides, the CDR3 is TGTGCCAGCAGCCAAGGGACCTCCAACAGGGGGGTCGGTGGCTACACCTTC.

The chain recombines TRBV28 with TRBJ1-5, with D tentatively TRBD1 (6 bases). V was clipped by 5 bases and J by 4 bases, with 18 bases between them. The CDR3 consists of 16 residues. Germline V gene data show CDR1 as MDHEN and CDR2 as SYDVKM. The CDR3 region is CASSPPTGGRNQPQHF. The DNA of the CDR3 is TGTGCCAGCAGTCCTCCGACGGGGGGCAGAAATCAGCCCCAGCATTTT.

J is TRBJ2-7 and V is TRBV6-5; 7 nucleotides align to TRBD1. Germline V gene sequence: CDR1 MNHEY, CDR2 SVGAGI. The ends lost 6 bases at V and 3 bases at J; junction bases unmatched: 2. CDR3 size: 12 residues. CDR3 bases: TGTGCCAGCAGCCGACAGGGCTACGAGCAGTACTTC. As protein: CASSRQGYEQYF.

CDR3: CASSSSRRSYEQYF. The CDR3 DNA reads TGTGCCAGCAGTTCCTCCAGGCGTAGCTACGAGCAGTACTTC. This chain joins TRBV6-2 or TRBV6-3 and TRBJ2-7, with unresolved D. Trimming cost V 4 bases and J 3 bases, with 13 bases left between them. Per the germline V gene, CDR1 is MNHEY and CDR2 is SVGEGT. CDR3 length: 14 residues.

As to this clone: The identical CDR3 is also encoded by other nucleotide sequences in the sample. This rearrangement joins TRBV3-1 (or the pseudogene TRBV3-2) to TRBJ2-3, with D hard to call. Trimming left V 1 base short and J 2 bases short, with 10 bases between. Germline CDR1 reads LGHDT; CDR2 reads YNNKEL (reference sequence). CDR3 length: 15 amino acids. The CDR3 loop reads CASSQGTGFTDTQYF. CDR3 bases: TGTGCCAGCAGCCAAGGTACGGGTTTCACAGATACGCAGTATTTT.

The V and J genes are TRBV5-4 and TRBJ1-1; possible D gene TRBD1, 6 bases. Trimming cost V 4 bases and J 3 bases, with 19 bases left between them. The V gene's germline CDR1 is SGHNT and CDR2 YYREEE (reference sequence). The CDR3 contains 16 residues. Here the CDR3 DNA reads TGTGCCAGCAGCGGAGGGGGGGCGCGTCGGGACACTGAAGCTTTCTTT. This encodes CASSGGGARRDTEAFF.

This CDR3 is CASSRLASGGNEQFF. The CDR3 nucleotides read TGTGCCAGCAGCCGTCTTGCGAGCGGGGGCAATGAGCAGTTCTTC. The chain couples TRBV14 to TRBJ2-1; 8 nucleotides match TRBD2. CDR1 is SGHDN and CDR2 is FVKESK in the germline V gene. The V gene end was trimmed by 4 bases and the J gene end by 6 bases; junction bases not matched to a gene: 8. CDR3 length: 15 amino acids.

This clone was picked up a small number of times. The CDR3 loop reads CASPPSGSEGTDTQYF. CDR3 DNA sequence: TGTGCCAGCCCCCCTAGCGGGAGTGAGGGCACAGATACGCAGTATTTT. The chain links TRBV28 to TRBJ2-3; 10 positions match TRBD2. Germline V lookup: CDR1 MDHEN, CDR2 SYDVKM. V dropped 8 bases and J dropped 1; count of bases not matched to a gene: 9. The CDR3 has 16 amino acids.